The T cell receptor beta chain described here comes from a study of blood T cells in healthy people across ages (dated by TCRdb to 2014 to 2015). Background for the entire study: Template switching captured roughly one uniquely barcoded TCR beta cDNA molecule per two T cells in model experiments. Donors were grouped into four age groups: young (average roughly 17 years), middle-aged (39), aged (around 60) and long-lived (around 82). To avoid experimental bias, donors of different ages were randomly spread across the sequencing lanes. Using the same blood draw, the study looked at two additional independent replicas of 1 million unique cDNA reads for two donors, one aged 18 to 30 and the other aged 80 or older. The study measured age-related changes in TCR beta repertoire diversity using deep sequencing normalized with unique cDNA molecular identifiers.

Libraries came from 5' RACE. The sequencer listed for this sample is Illumina HiSeq 2500. The second PCR ran for roughly 7 to 12 cycles and used a J-beta primer mix along with a sample-barcoded 5' primer. A template-switch 5' adaptor carrying 12 random nucleotides introduced a unique molecular identifier onto each TCR beta cDNA molecule. Each sample yielded at least 2.5 million CDR3-containing paired-end reads. The Mint cDNA synthesis kit, primed by a TRBC-specific oligonucleotide, was used to synthesize first-strand cDNA from all RNA. After uracil-DNA glycosylase treatment, a first 18-cycle PCR used universal primers M1SS and BC2_uni_R on all cDNA. Under the source paper's analysis protocol: Each sample was normalized by randomly selecting 1 million high-quality reads, each carrying a distinct molecular identifier. Instead of being binned into consensus sequences, reads that shared molecular identifiers were thrown out. MiTCR, set to a Q25 quality threshold and the strictest error-elimination algorithm, was used for CDR3 identification, clonotype clustering and error correction. Lower-bound total TCR beta diversity was estimated with a nonparametric unseen species model using Euler transformation. TCRdb trimmed public reads at Q25 via fastp, called clones via MiXCR and kept in-frame beta chains. Rows merge per CDR3 protein into single entries with the most common DNA and genes. The V and J calls were determined by TCRdb, not by the authors. The table for this sample lists roughly 730,000 distinct CDR3 sequences; roughly 50% of them were counted only once. Approximately 24% of the sample rests with the top ten.

Worth noting for this clonotype: No antigen is known for it. Per-base quality was not reported, and no clone a single base away is much larger than it.

Systemically healthy Caucasian individuals from Russia, approximately 39 in total and aged about 6 to 90 years, were included as donors. Each donor gave about 9.2 milliliters of peripheral blood, drawn into EDTA-treated Vacutainer tubes. Ficoll-Paque density-gradient centrifugation was used to isolate PBMCs, with at least 6.5 million obtained per sample. Trizol reagent was used to extract total RNA from the PBMCs, yielding at least 6 micrograms per sample. For every donor, an aliquot of PBMCs went through flow cytometry to measure the percentages of naive CD45RAhigh/CD27high T cells. Overall results and qualifications from the work: Compared with the aged group, the long-lived group had more naive CD4+ T cells, fewer expanded clones and increased TCR diversity, suggesting age selection. Donor CMV infection status was unknown, potentially confounding age-related changes in expanded clonotypes. Because profiling used bulk unsorted PBMCs, naive and antigen-experienced compartments could not be compared conclusively. Estimates of total diversity based on one million sequenced T cells were regarded as lower bounds and as underestimates. A strong correlation was found between observed TCR beta diversity and the percentage of naive T cells measured by flow cytometry. As age increased, observed TCR beta diversity per million T cells dropped in a roughly linear way, and a significant reduction was already evident by age about 40.

Sequenced: blood. The source of this sequence is a man aged 40-55 years in good health.

Here is the DNA: TGTGCCAGCAGTTACGGGACCGGTGCAAATGGCTACACCTTC. It translates to CASSYGTGANGYTF. The chain was built from TRBV6-5 and TRBJ1-2; a tentative D call is TRBD1 (5 bases match). V drops 2 bases and J drops 6 bases, leaving 13 bases in between. Inclusive of the bounding cysteine and phenylalanine, the CDR3 is 14 residues long. The read is trimmed to its CDR3 DNA, 42 bases read in frame from base 1. CDR1 MNHEY and CDR2 SVGAGI are derived from the germline V gene.